Ten or more counts support the clone carrying this TCR beta chain. Its matching antigen is unknown. This sample was included in a study of molecular identifiers for immune sequencing clone quantification. Study overall: Four portions were sequenced after RNA from approximately 22,000 or 94,000 naive CD8 cells was split five ways in replicates.

Study results and caveats: Whereas clones above 20 RNA copies held under 1% of naive-cell molecules, they held over 98% of effector molecules.

Sorted naive CD8 T cells, roughly 17,000 to 1,100,000, were sequenced from 10%, 30% or 50% RNA. V was pared by 5 bases and J by 4 bases, with 9 bases between. This CDR3 contains 13 residues. The V gene's germline CDR1 is MNHEY and CDR2 SMNVEV (reference sequence). Preparation methods for the bulk TCR libraries were those previously described, with listed TCR primers. Each CDR3 protein gets one entry after TCRdb re-called the PCR reads with MiXCR. The sample carries roughly 12,000 distinct CDR3 sequences, about 15% recorded once. This rearrangement joins TRBV27 to TRBJ1-3, with D unresolved. The receptor was isolated from a human donor in good health. Some libraries in this study had Jurkat cell RNA spiked in. The sequencing sample was made of naive CD8+ T cells from blood, with Jurkat cell RNA spiked in. Subset defined: FACS-sorted CD8+CD4-CCR7+CD45RA+ naive T cells. CDR3 amino acids: CASSLSQGNTIYF. The CDR3 DNA reads as TGTGCCAGCAGTCTCTCCCAAGGAAACACCATATATTTT.